A selection of T cell receptor beta chains follows, all from one sample in a study of CD8+CD57+ T cells in acquired aplastic anemia. TCRdb passed the reads through MiXCR, listing each CDR3 protein once. The repertoire holds roughly 500,000 distinct CDR3 sequences, with under 40% as singletons. The source material was sorted CD4+, CD8+, or CD8+CD57+ T cells (not recorded which) from PBMCs. The receptor set was obtained from a human donor with aplastic anemia. CDR3s include the opening cysteine and the closing phenylalanine or tryptophan. The D gene is left open where the match is weak. Where a row states a size, it is once, few, many or the class of an expanded clone; other rows omit it.

v_gene,j_gene,d_gene,abundance,CDR3aa,CDR3nt
TRBV19,TRBJ2-7,TRBD1,many,CASSTDRGGHEQYF,TGTGCCAGTAGTACCGACAGGGGTGGACACGAGCAGTACTTC
TRBV19,TRBJ1-1,NA,NA,CASRVGLNTEAFF,TGTGCCAGTCGAGTAGGATTGAACACTGAAGCTTTCTTT
TRBV20-1,TRBJ1-5,NA,NA,CSASRGVYSNQPQHF,TGCAGTGCCAGCCGTGGGGTGTATAGCAATCAGCCCCAGCATTTT
TRBV11-2,TRBJ2-1,NA,many,CASSLGPAGYNEQFF,TGTGCCAGCAGCTTAGGTCCCGCGGGGTACAATGAGCAGTTCTTC
TRBV5-1,TRBJ1-2,NA,many,CASSLAAGDGYTF,TGCGCCAGCAGCTTGGCGGCTGGGGATGGCTACACCTTC
TRBV7-8,TRBJ2-2,NA,NA,CASRAVPGNTGELFF,TGTGCCAGCAGAGCCGTTCCTGGGAACACCGGGGAGCTGTTTTTT
TRBV10-3,TRBJ1-3,TRBD1,NA,CASSLSGQGFGNTIYF,TGTGCCAGCAGTTTATCAGGACAGGGCTTTGGAAACACCATATATTTT
TRBV7-9,TRBJ2-7,TRBD2,many,CASSWTLAGDYEQYF,TGTGCCAGCAGCTGGACACTAGCGGGAGACTACGAGCAGTACTTC
TRBV6-1,TRBJ1-2,TRBD1,many,CASSFEAGGSYGYTF,TGTGCCAGCAGCTTCGAGGCAGGGGGAAGCTATGGCTACACCTTC
TRBV24-1,TRBJ2-2,TRBD1,many,CATSDPPRGLDTGELFF,TGTGCCACCAGTGACCCGCCAAGGGGGCTGGACACCGGGGAGCTGTTTTTT
TRBV13,TRBJ1-4,NA,few,CASSSRTPNEKLFF,TGTGCCAGCAGCTCACGGACCCCTAATGAAAAACTGTTTTTT
TRBV7-3,TRBJ1-2,NA,many,CASSSTTSVSGALNGYTF,TGTGCCAGCAGCTCAACTACCTCGGTGTCGGGGGCGCTTAATGGCTACACCTTC
TRBV11-2,TRBJ2-3,NA,NA,CASSLRKRDLTDTQYF,TGTGCCAGCAGCTTAAGAAAGAGGGACCTCACAGATACGCAGTATTTT
TRBV25-1,TRBJ1-5,TRBD1,NA,CASSARDWDSGIQDQPQHF,TGTGCCAGCAGTGCTAGAGATTGGGACAGTGGAATTCAGGATCAGCCCCAGCATTTT
TRBV2,TRBJ1-1,NA,few,CASSPARTANTEAFF,TGTGCCAGCAGCCCAGCGCGGACTGCGAACACTGAAGCTTTCTTT
TRBV6-5,TRBJ1-6,NA,many,CASSNWGDSPLHF,TGTGCCAGCAGTAACTGGGGGGATTCACCCCTCCACTTT
TRBV2,TRBJ2-2,NA,NA,CASSARQVTTGELFF,TGTGCCAGCAGCGCCCGACAGGTGACGACCGGGGAGCTGTTTTTT
TRBV15,TRBJ2-1,NA,NA,CATSRDFEGEQFF,TGTGCCACCAGCAGAGATTTCGAGGGTGAGCAGTTCTTC
TRBV15,TRBJ2-7,NA,many,CATSRGLESSYEQYF,TGTGCCACCAGCAGGGGGTTGGAGAGCTCCTACGAGCAGTACTTC
TRBV20-1,TRBJ1-3,NA,many,CSARRGSGNTIYF,TGCAGTGCTAGGCGGGGCTCTGGAAACACCATATATTTT
TRBV7-7,TRBJ2-3,TRBD2,NA,CASSLGLAGGPDTQYF,TGTGCTAGCAGCTTAGGACTAGCGGGGGGCCCAGATACGCAGTATTTT
TRBV7-2,TRBJ2-2,TRBD1,NA,CASSPTGGNTGELFF,TGTGCCAGCAGCCCCACAGGGGGGAACACCGGGGAGCTGTTTTTT
TRBV30,TRBJ1-2,NA,few,CAGGEGPYGYTF,TGTGCCGGAGGGGAGGGGCCGTATGGCTACACCTTC
TRBV25-1,TRBJ1-6,NA,few,CASSRDTSPRNNSPLHF,TGTGCCAGCAGTCGGGACACAAGTCCTAGAAATAATTCACCCCTCCACTTT
TRBV19,TRBJ1-2,NA,many,CASSIVSRQKRGYTF,TGTGCCAGTAGTATCGTCTCACGGCAAAAGCGAGGCTACACCTTC